What follows describes a single T cell receptor beta chain. Its antigen remains unidentified. The data were obtained in a study of cytomegalovirus exposure and HLA in healthy donors. Findings of the study overall: Reports credit the classifier with highly specific, highly sensitive diagnosis of cytomegalovirus status. The authors enumerated roughly 160 TCR beta chains as linked to cytomegalovirus. While the bulk of TCR sequences proved rare, some public TCRs turned up in many donors. One later analysis, an examination of the 120 validation repertoires, found that first-cohort TCR clusters tended to co-occur in them.

The CDR3 spans 17 residues. V gave up 3 bases and J gave up 0 bases, with 17 bases separating them. In germline, CDR1 is KGHSH, CDR2 LQKENI. Produced via immunoSEQ multiplex PCR; TCRdb's table is partial and in-frame only. The data hold about 130,000 clones, with around 89% observed a single time. This sequence was found in a woman under 40 in good health and CMV-seropositive. The gene calls are TRBV18 and TRBJ1-2; a weak D match, TRBD1 (5 bases). The specimen was PBMCs. This chain's CDR3 is CASSPSSTGETNYGYTF. The CDR3 nucleotides are TGTGCCAGCTCACCGTCGTCCACAGGCGAGACTAACTATGGCTACACCTTC.